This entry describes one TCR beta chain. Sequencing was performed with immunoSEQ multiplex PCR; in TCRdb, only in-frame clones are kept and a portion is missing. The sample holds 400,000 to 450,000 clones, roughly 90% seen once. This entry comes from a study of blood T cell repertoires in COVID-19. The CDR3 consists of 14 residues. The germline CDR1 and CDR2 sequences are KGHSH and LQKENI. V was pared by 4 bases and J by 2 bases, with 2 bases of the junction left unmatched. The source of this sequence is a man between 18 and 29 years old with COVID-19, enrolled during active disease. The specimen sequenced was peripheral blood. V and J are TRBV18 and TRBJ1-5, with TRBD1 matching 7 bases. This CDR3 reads CASSLTGGNQPQHF. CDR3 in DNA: TGTGCCAGCTCACTTACAGGGGGCAATCAGCCCCAGCATTTT.